This TCR beta chain comes out of a study of blood T cell repertoires in COVID-19. Study-wide context: There were acute and convalescent COVID-19 samples, and they came from the United States, Italy and Spain.

This CDR3 contains 14 residues. Deletions cut 4 bases from V and 6 bases from J, with 14 bases between. Germline CDR1 is KGHDR and CDR2 is SFDVKD. Source study methods: Amplification of reference gene primers was used by the study to estimate nucleated cell counts. Libraries were prepared by immunoSEQ multiplex PCR; TCRdb keeps only in-frame clonotypes and omits some of them. The V and J calls and clone size are taken from that table; D and trimming were inferred from the DNA. The table lists tens of thousands of clones, 90% of them singletons. This clone was recorded a few times. J is TRBJ1-2 and V is TRBV24-1, with D perhaps matching TRBD1 (6 bases). Sequencing input: peripheral blood. This receptor was identified in a human donor in a cohort sampled during active COVID-19. The DNA of the CDR3 is TGTGCCACCAGTGAAGCAGGGGTTAGTAATGGCTACACCTTC. It yields the protein CATSEAGVSNGYTF.